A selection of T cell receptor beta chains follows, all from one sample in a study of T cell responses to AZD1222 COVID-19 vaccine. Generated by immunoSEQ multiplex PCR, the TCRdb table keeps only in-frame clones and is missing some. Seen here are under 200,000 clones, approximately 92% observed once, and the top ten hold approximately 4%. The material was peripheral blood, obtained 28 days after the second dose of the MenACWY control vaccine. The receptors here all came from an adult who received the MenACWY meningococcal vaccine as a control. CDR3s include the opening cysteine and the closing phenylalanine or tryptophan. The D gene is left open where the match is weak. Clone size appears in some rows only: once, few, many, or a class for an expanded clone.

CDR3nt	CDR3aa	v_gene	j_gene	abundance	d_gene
TGTGCCAGAAGCTTGGTCTACTACGAGCAGTACTTC	CARSLVYYEQYF	TRBV5-3	TRBJ2-7	-	-
TGTGCCAGCAGACCTGGACAGCACTATGGCTACACCTTC	CASRPGQHYGYTF	TRBV7-2	TRBJ1-2	-	-
TGTGCCAGCAGCTTAGTGTTAGCGGGAGGGCCAAATGAGCAGTTCTTC	CASSLVLAGGPNEQFF	TRBV7-2	TRBJ2-1	-	TRBD2
TGTGCCAGCAGCCTAGGGACGGGTCCCGGTGAGCAGTTCTTC	CASSLGTGPGEQFF	TRBV7-2	TRBJ2-1	-	-
TGTGCCAGCAGCTTGGGTGGGGGGGTGAGCAATCAGCCCCAGCATTTT	CASSLGGGVSNQPQHF	TRBV5-4	TRBJ1-5	-	-
TGTGCCACCAGTGATTCCCTTCAGGGGAATCAGCCCCAGCATTTT	CATSDSLQGNQPQHF	TRBV24-1	TRBJ1-5	-	-
TGTGCCAGCAGCCAAGATCTCGGACTAGCGGGAGTCGAGCAGTTCTTC	CASSQDLGLAGVEQFF	TRBV14	TRBJ2-1	-	TRBD2
TGTGCCAGCAGCTTCCCGGGATACGATGAGCAGTTCTTC	CASSFPGYDEQFF	TRBV11-3	TRBJ2-1	once	-
TGTGCCAGCAGCCCGGGGGCCGGGGAGCTGTTTTTT	CASSPGAGELFF	TRBV9	TRBJ2-2	-	-
TGTGCCAGCAGTAACCACAGGGGGCCAACCTACGAGCAGTACTTC	CASSNHRGPTYEQYF	TRBV6-5	TRBJ2-7	-	TRBD1
TGTGCCAGCAGCCGTACAGGGGGTACAGAGACCCAGTACTTC	CASSRTGGTETQYF	TRBV7-2	TRBJ2-5	-	TRBD1
TGTGCCATCACGGGGGCGAACACTGAAGCTTTCTTT	CAITGANTEAFF	TRBV10-3	TRBJ1-1	-	-
TGTGCCTGGTCCCGTCCACAGGTCAGAGAAACTGAAGCTTTCTTT	CAWSRPQVRETEAFF	TRBV30	TRBJ1-1	-	-
TGTGCCACCAGTGCGGAGGGCCCTAATGAAAAACTGTTTTTT	CATSAEGPNEKLFF	TRBV24-1	TRBJ1-4	-	-
TGCGCCAGCAGCTTTCGACAGGGCCTGGGGAACACTGAAGCTTTCTTT	CASSFRQGLGNTEAFF	TRBV5-1	TRBJ1-1	-	TRBD1
TGTGCCAGCAGGAGGGGACAGGGAGAGGGTCAGCCCCAGCATTTT	CASRRGQGEGQPQHF	TRBV2	TRBJ1-5	-	TRBD1
TGTGCCAGCAGCTTTGGGACGCTCACCGGGGAGCTGTTTTTT	CASSFGTLTGELFF	TRBV9	TRBJ2-2	-	-
TGTGCCAGCAGCCCGAGGGGTTCGGGTAATGAAAAACTGTTTTTT	CASSPRGSGNEKLFF	TRBV7-2	TRBJ1-4	-	-
TGTGCCAGCAGTTTAACAGGGTTGTACTATGGCTACACCTTC	CASSLTGLYYGYTF	TRBV27	TRBJ1-2	-	-
TGCGCCAGCAGCCAGGACCCCCATGGGACCTACGAGCAGTACTTC	CASSQDPHGTYEQYF	TRBV4-3	TRBJ2-7	-	-
TGTGCCAGTAGTATTTCTTACGACAATGAGCAGTTCTTC	CASSISYDNEQFF	TRBV19	TRBJ2-1	-	-
TGTGCCTGGAGTGTACCTCTACCTAGCGGGAGGGAGGCCCAGTACTTC	CAWSVPLPSGREAQYF	TRBV30	TRBJ2-5	few	TRBD2
TGTGCCTGGAGTACGGGACAGGGGGCCTACAATGAGCAGTTCTTC	CAWSTGQGAYNEQFF	TRBV30	TRBJ2-1	-	TRBD1
TGCGCCAGCAGCTTGGCGATACGGACAAGTAGGAACACTGAAGCTTTCTTT	CASSLAIRTSRNTEAFF	TRBV5-1	TRBJ1-1	-	-
TGTGCCAGCAGCTCGCAACCGGGACTAGCTAAAGAGACCCAGTACTTC	CASSSQPGLAKETQYF	TRBV11-2	TRBJ2-5	-	TRBD2
TGTGCCAGCCAACTAGCAGACCACAATGAGCAGTTCTTC	CASQLADHNEQFF	TRBV7-2	TRBJ2-1	-	-
TGTGCCAGCAGTTTAGGGACCAGGGTGGGGGATAATTCACCCCTCCACTTT	CASSLGTRVGDNSPLHF	TRBV28	TRBJ1-6	-	-
TGTGCCAGCAGCTCCTACACTAGGGTTGGCTACACCTTC	CASSSYTRVGYTF	TRBV11-2	TRBJ1-2	-	-
TGCAGTGCCACGGACAGCTATGGCTACACCTTC	CSATDSYGYTF	TRBV20-1	TRBJ1-2	-	-
TGTGCCAGCAAGGGGACTAGCGGCTCCTACAATGAGCAGTTCTTC	CASKGTSGSYNEQFF	TRBV13	TRBJ2-1	-	TRBD2
TGTGCCAGCAGCTTGGGGGTGTACTCAGTCTATGGCTACACCTTC	CASSLGVYSVYGYTF	TRBV7-2	TRBJ1-2	-	-
TGTGCCAGCAGCGCTGACAGAAGGTATGGCTACACCTTC	CASSADRRYGYTF	TRBV7-8	TRBJ1-2	-	-
TGTGCCAGCAGCGCCCAAGGACAGGGAACTGAAAAACTGTTTTTT	CASSAQGQGTEKLFF	TRBV9	TRBJ1-4	once	TRBD1
TGTGCCAGCAGTTACCCGGGACAGTATGAAAAACTGTTTTTT	CASSYPGQYEKLFF	TRBV6-5	TRBJ1-4	-	TRBD1
TGTGCCATCAGTGGTAGACAGGATATTCAGCCCCAGCATTTT	CAISGRQDIQPQHF	TRBV10-3	TRBJ1-5	-	-
TGCAGCGTTCCGGGATACGACACTGAAGCTTTCTTT	CSVPGYDTEAFF	TRBV29-1	TRBJ1-1	once	-
TGTGCCAGCAGCTTAGGAGGGGTAGGACAGCCCCAGCATTTT	CASSLGGVGQPQHF	TRBV11-2	TRBJ1-5	-	-
TGTGCCAGCCAACAGGACAATCAGCCCCAGCATTTT	CASQQDNQPQHF	TRBV6-5	TRBJ1-5	-	-
TGTGCCAGCAGCTTAGCATCCCCGGGACAGGGACAAGAGACCCAGTACTTC	CASSLASPGQGQETQYF	TRBV11-2	TRBJ2-5	-	TRBD1
TGTGCCAGCAGCTTGGCCCAGGGGACAGGGAGAAACTATGGCTACACCTTC	CASSLAQGTGRNYGYTF	TRBV5-6	TRBJ1-2	-	TRBD1
TGTGCCAGCAGTCTCATAGGTGGGGGCAACTATGGCTACACCTTC	CASSLIGGGNYGYTF	TRBV28	TRBJ1-2	-	-
TGTGCCAGCAGTTTTGTGGACAGGGGGCAACTGGGCACTGAAGCTTTCTTT	CASSFVDRGQLGTEAFF	TRBV28	TRBJ1-1	once	TRBD1
TGTGCCAGCAGTGAACATTTAGCGGGAGCCACAGATACGCAGTATTTT	CASSEHLAGATDTQYF	TRBV25-1	TRBJ2-3	-	TRBD2
TGTGCCAGCCCACCCTTAGACCCCACCGTTATCACAGATACGCAGTATTTT	CASPPLDPTVITDTQYF	TRBV21-1	TRBJ2-3	-	-
TGCGCCAGCAGCTTGGGACAGGGTGATCAGCCCCAGCATTTT	CASSLGQGDQPQHF	TRBV5-1	TRBJ1-5	-	TRBD1
TGTGCCAGCAGTTTGACCCTTACCGGGGAGCAGTACTTC	CASSLTLTGEQYF	TRBV6-5	TRBJ2-7	-	-
TGTGCCAGTAGTAAGGACAGGGGCCTCACTGAAGCTTTCTTT	CASSKDRGLTEAFF	TRBV19	TRBJ1-1	-	TRBD1
TGTGCCAGCGGTATAGGCAGGGAGGGATCCGAAGCTTTCTTT	CASGIGREGSEAFF	TRBV19	TRBJ1-1	few	-
TGTGCCAATCGGAGGGACAGAGCCTACGAGCAGTACTTC	CANRRDRAYEQYF	TRBV24-1	TRBJ2-7	-	-
TGTGCCACCAGCAGAGATAAGGTACAGGGAGCTTTCTTT	CATSRDKVQGAFF	TRBV15	TRBJ1-1	-	-
TGTGCCACCAGTGCCGCCGGGACTAGCGGAGGGTACGAGCAGTACTTC	CATSAAGTSGGYEQYF	TRBV24-1	TRBJ2-7	-	TRBD2
TGTGCCAGCAAGGGGACGCCGACCGGGGAGCTGTTTTTT	CASKGTPTGELFF	TRBV27	TRBJ2-2	-	-